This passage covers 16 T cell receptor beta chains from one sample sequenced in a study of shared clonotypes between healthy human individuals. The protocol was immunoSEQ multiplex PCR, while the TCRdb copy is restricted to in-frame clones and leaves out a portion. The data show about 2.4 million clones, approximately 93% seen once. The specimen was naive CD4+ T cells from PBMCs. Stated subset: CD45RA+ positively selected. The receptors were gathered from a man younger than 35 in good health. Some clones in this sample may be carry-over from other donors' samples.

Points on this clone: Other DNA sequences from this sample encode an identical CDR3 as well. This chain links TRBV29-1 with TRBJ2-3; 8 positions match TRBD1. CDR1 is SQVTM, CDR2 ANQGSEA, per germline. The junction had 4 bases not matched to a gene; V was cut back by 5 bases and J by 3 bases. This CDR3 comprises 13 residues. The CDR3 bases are TGCAGCGTTCCCCGGACAGGGACAGATACGCAGTATTTT. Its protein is CSVPRTGTDTQYF.

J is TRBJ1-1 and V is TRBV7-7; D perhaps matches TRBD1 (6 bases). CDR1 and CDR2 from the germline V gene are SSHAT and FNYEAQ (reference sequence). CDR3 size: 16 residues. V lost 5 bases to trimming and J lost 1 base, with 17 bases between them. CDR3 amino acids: CASSRRGEGENTEAFF. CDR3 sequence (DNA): TGTGCCAGCAGCCGGAGAGGGGAGGGGGAGAACACTGAAGCTTTCTTT.

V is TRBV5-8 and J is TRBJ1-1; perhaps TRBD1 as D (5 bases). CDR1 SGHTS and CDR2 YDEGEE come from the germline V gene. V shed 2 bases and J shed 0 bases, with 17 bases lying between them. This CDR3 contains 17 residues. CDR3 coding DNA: TGTGCCAGCAGCTTAAATTGGGGGGGGACTATGAACACTGAAGCTTTCTTT. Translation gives CASSLNWGGTMNTEAFF.

The CDR3: CASSVEGLAVDEQFF. The CDR3 DNA reads TGTGCCAGCAGCGTAGAAGGACTAGCTGTGGATGAGCAGTTCTTC. The rearrangement uses TRBV9 and TRBJ2-1; 8 nucleotides align to TRBD2. The germline V gene encodes CDR1 SGDLS and CDR2 YYNGEE. J lost 8 bases, V lost 0 bases, and 7 bases had no gene match. The CDR3 extends over 15 amino acids.

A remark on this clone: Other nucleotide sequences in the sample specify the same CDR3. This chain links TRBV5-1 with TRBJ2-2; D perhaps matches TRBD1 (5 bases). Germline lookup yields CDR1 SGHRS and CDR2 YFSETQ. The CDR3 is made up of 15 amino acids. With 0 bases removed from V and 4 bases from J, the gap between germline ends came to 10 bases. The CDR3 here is CASSLERGLTGELFF. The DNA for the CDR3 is TGCGCCAGCAGCTTGGAAAGGGGCCTCACCGGGGAGCTGTTTTTT.

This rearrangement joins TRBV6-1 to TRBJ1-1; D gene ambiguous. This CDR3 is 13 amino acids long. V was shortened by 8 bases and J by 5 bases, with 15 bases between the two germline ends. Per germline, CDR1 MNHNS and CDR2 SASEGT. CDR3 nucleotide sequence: TGTGCCAGCGCTAAGGAGGCGGGAACTGAAGCTTTCTTT. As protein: CASAKEAGTEAFF.

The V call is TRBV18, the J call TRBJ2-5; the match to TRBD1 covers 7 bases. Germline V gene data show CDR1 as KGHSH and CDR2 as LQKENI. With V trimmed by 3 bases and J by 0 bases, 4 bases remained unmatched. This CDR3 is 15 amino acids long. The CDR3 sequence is CASSPKGQYQETQYF. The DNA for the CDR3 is TGTGCCAGCTCACCCAAGGGACAGTACCAAGAGACCCAGTACTTC.

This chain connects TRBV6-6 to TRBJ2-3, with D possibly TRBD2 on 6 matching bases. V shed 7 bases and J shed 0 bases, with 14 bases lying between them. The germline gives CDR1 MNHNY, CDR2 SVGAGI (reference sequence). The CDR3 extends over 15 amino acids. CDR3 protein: CASTPEGTSTDTQYF. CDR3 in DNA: TGTGCCAGCACTCCAGAGGGGACTAGCACAGATACGCAGTATTTT.

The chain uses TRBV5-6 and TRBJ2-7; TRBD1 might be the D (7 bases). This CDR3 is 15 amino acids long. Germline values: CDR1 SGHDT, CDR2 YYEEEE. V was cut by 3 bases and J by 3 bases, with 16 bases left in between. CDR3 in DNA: TGTGCCAGCAGCTCGGGGGTCGCAGGGGGCTACGAGCAGTACTTC. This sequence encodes CASSSGVAGGYEQYF. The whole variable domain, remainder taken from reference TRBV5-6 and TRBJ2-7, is DAGVTQSPTHLIKTRGQQVTLRCSPKSGHDTVSWYQQALGQGPQFIFQYYEEEERQRGNFPDRFSGHQFPNYSSELNVNALLLGDSALYLCASSSGVAGGYEQYFGPGTRLTVT.

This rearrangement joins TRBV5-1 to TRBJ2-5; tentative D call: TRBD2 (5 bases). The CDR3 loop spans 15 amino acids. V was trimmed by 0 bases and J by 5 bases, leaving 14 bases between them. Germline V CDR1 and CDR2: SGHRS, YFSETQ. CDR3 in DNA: TGCGCCAGCAGCTTGGTTGATGTGGGAGACGAGACCCAGTACTTC. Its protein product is CASSLVDVGDETQYF.

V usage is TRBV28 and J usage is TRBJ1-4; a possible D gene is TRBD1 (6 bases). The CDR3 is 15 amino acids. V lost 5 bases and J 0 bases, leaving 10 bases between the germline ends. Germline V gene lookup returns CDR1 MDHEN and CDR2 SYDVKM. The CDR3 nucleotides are TGTGCCAGCAGTCTGACAGGACCAACTAATGAAAAACTGTTTTTT. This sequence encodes CASSLTGPTNEKLFF.

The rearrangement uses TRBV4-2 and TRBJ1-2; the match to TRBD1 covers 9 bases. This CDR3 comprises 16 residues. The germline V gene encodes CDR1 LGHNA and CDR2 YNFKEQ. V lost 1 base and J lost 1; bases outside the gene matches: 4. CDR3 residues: CASSQGRGQGNYGYTF. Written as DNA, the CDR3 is TGTGCCAGCAGCCAAGGTCGGGGACAGGGTAACTATGGCTACACCTTC.

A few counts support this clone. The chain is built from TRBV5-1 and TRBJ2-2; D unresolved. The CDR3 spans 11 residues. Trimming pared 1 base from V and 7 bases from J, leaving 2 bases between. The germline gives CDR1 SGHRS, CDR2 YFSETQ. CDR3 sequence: CASSLNGELFF. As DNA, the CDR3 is TGCGCCAGCAGCTTGAACGGGGAGCTGTTTTTT.

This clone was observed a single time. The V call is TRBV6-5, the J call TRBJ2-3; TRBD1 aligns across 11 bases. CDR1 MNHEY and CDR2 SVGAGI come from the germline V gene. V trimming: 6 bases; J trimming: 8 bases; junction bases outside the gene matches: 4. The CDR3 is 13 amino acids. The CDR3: CASSQGTGGTQYF. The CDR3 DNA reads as TGTGCCAGCAGCCAAGGGACAGGGGGTACGCAGTATTTT.

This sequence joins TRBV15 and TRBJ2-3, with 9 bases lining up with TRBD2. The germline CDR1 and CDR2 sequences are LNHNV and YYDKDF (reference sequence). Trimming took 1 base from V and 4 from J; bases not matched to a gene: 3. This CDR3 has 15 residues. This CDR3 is CATSRGREGPDTQYF. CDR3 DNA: TGTGCCACCAGCAGAGGGCGGGAGGGGCCAGATACGCAGTATTTT.

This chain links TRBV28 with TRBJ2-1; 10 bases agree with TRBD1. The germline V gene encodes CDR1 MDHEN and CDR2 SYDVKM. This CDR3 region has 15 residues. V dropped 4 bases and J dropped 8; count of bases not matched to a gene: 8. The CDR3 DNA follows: TGTGCCAGCAGTTCCTATTCCGGGACAGGGGATGAGCAGTTCTTC. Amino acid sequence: CASSSYSGTGDEQFF.